This T cell receptor beta chain was profiled in a study of molecular identifiers for immune sequencing clone quantification. Study in general: In replicates, the authors split RNA from approximately 20,000 or 100,000 naive CD8 cells five ways and sequenced four. Whole-study findings and limits: Spiked Jurkat TCR RNA equal to one cell could reportedly be picked out among one million naive cells.

This clonotype has just a few counts. Antigen specificity is unknown. CD8+CD4-CCR7+CD45RA+ cells were sorted as naive CD8 T cells. TCRdb used MiXCR to reprocess the PCR reads, holding one entry per CDR3 protein. Of approximately 320,000 distinct CDR3 sequences in the sample, 24% are singletons; the top ten hold about 0.74%. The material sequenced was naive CD8+ T cells from blood, with Jurkat cell RNA spiked in. Subset reported: FACS-sorted CD8+CD4-CCR7+CD45RA+ naive T cells. This TCR came from a human donor in good health. Some libraries in this study had Jurkat cell RNA spiked in.

The CDR3, as DNA: TGTGCCAGCAGCTTAGTCGAGGACTACACCTTC. Translation gives CASSLVEDYTF. The chain links TRBV7-9 to TRBJ1-2; D remains ambiguous. This CDR3 has 11 residues. V shed 1 base and J shed 10 bases, with 7 bases lying between them. CDR1 is SEHNR, CDR2 FQNEAQ, per germline (reference sequence). Full variable domain (rest looked up from reference TRBV7-9 and TRBJ1-2): DTGVSQNPRHKITKRGQNVTFRCDPISEHNRLYWYRQTLGQGPEFLTYFQNEAQLEKSRLLSDRFSAERPKGSFSTLEIQRTEQGDSAMYLCASSLVEDYTFGSGTRLTVV.